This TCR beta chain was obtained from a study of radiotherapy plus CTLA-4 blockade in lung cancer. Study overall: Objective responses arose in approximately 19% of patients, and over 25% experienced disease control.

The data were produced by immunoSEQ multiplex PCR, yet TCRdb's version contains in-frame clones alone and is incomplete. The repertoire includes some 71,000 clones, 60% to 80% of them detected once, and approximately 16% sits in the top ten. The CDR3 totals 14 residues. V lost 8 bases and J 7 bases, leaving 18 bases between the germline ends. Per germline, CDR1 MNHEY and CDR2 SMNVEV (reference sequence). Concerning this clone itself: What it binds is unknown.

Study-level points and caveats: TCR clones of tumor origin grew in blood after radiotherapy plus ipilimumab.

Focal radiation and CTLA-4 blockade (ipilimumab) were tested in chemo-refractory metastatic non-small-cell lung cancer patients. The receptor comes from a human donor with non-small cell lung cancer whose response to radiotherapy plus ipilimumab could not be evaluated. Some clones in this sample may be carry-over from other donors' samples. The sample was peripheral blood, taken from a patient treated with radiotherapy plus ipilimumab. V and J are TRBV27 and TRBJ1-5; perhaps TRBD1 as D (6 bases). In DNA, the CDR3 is TGTGCCAGCCCCGACAGGCGGATCGGCCAGCCCCAGCATTTT. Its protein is CASPDRRIGQPQHF.